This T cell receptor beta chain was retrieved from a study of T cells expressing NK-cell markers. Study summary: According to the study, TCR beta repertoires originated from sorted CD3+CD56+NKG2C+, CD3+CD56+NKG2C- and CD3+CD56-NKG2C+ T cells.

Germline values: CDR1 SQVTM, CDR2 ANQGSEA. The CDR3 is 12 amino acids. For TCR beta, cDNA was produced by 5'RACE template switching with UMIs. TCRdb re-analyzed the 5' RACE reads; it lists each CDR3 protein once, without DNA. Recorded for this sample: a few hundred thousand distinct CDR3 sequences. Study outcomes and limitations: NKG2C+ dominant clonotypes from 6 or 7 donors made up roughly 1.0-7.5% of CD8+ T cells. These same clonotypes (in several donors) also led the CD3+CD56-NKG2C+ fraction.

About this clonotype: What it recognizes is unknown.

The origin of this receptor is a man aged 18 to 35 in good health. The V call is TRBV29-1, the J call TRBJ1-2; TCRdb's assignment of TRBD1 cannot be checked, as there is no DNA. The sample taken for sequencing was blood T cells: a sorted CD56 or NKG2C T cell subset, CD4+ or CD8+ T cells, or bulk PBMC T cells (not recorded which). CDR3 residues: CSVAPPGGGYTF.